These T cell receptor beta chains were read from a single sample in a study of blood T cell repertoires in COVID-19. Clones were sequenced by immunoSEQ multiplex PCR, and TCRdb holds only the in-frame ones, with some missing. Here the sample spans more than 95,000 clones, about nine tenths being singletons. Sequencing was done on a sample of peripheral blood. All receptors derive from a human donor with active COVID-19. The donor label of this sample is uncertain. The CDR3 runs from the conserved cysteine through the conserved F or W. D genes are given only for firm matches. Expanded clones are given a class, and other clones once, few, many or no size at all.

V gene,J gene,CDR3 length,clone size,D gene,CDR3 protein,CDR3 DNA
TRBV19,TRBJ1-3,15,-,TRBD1,CASSMRGRSGNTIYF,TGTGCCAGTAGTATGAGGGGGCGGTCTGGAAACACCATATATTTT
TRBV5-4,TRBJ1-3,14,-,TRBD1,CASSPGQGGNTIYF,TGTGCCAGCAGCCCGGGACAGGGCGGAAACACCATATATTTT
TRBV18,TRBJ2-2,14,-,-,CASSPSDITGELFF,TGTGCCAGCTCACCATCGGACATCACCGGGGAGCTGTTTTTT
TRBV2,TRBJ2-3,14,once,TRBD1,CASRTGTRTDTQYF,TGTGCCAGCAGGACAGGGACCAGGACAGATACGCAGTATTTT
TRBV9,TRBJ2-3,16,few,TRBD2,CASSVDLAGATDTQYF,TGTGCCAGCAGCGTAGATTTAGCGGGGGCCACAGATACGCAGTATTTT
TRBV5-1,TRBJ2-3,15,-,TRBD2,CASSYSGGATDTQYF,TGCGCCAGCAGCTATAGCGGGGGGGCCACAGATACGCAGTATTTT
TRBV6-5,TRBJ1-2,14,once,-,CASSSPETNYGYTF,TGTGCCAGCAGTTCGCCAGAAACAAACTATGGCTACACCTTC
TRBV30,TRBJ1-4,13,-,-,CAWSAEVNEKLFF,TGTGCCTGGAGTGCGGAGGTTAATGAAAAACTGTTTTTT
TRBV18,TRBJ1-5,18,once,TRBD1,CASSPGTGVGGGNQPQHF,TGTGCCAGCTCACCGGGGACAGGGGTCGGCGGAGGCAATCAGCCCCAGCATTTT
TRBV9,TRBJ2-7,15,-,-,CASSGLPDRSYEQYF,TGTGCCAGCAGCGGCCTCCCAGACAGATCCTACGAGCAGTACTTC
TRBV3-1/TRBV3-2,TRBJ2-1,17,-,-,CASSPRSGGVVYNEQFF,TGTGCCAGCAGCCCCAGAAGCGGAGGGGTCGTTTACAATGAGCAGTTCTTC
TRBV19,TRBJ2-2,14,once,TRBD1,CASSHRGRTGELFF,TGTGCCAGTAGCCACAGGGGTAGGACCGGGGAGCTGTTTTTT
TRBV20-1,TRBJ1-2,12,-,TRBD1,CSASRTGAGYTF,TGCAGTGCTAGTAGGACAGGGGCTGGCTACACCTTC
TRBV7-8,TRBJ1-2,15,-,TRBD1,CASSNRDSGSYGYTF,TGTGCCAGCAGCAACCGGGACAGTGGTAGCTATGGCTACACCTTC
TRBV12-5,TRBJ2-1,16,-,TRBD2,CASGGTSGSRYNEQFF,TGTGCTAGTGGGGGGACTAGCGGGAGCCGCTACAATGAGCAGTTCTTC
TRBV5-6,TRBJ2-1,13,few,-,CASSIQGTMILFF,TGTGCCAGCAGCATACAGGGTACAATGATTTTGTTCTTC
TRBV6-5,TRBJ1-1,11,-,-,CASNGNTEAFF,TGTGCCAGCAACGGGAACACTGAAGCTTTCTTT
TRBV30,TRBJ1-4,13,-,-,CAWSERRGEKLFF,TGTGCCTGGAGTGAACGCAGGGGCGAAAAACTGTTTTTT
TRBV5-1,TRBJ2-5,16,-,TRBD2,CASSPLGAGGRETQYF,TGCGCCAGCAGCCCCCTTGGGGCGGGGGGGCGTGAGACCCAGTACTTC
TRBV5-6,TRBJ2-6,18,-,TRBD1,CASRPTGVRSSGANVLTF,TGTGCCAGCAGGCCCACAGGGGTGAGGTCGTCTGGGGCCAACGTCCTGACTTTC
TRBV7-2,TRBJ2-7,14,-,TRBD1,CASSFGTGAYEQYF,TGTGCCAGCAGCTTCGGGACAGGGGCCTACGAGCAGTACTTC
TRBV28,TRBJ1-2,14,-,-,CASSFPGIYYGYTF,TGTGCCAGCAGTTTTCCAGGGATTTACTATGGCTACACCTTC
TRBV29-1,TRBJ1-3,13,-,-,CSVVGHPGNTIYF,TGCAGCGTTGTGGGACATCCTGGAAACACCATATATTTT
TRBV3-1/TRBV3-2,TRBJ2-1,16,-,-,CASSDQVFTGNNEQFF,TGTGCCAGCAGCGACCAAGTCTTTACAGGGAACAATGAGCAGTTCTTC
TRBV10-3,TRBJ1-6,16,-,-,CAISESAATYNSPLHF,TGTGCCATCAGTGAGTCGGCAGCGACCTATAATTCACCCCTCCACTTT
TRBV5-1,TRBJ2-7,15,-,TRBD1,CASSPTNRGSYEQYF,TGCGCCAGCAGCCCCACGAACAGGGGGTCCTACGAGCAGTACTTC
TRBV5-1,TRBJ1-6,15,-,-,CASSLDRVVNSPLHF,TGCGCCAGCAGCTTGGACAGGGTCGTTAATTCACCCCTCCACTTT
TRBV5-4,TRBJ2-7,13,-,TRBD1,CASSRTGNYEQYF,TGTGCCAGCAGCAGGACAGGGAACTACGAGCAGTACTTC
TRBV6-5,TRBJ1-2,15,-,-,CASSSLKWGRNGYTF,TGTGCCAGCAGTTCTTTGAAATGGGGGCGAAATGGCTACACCTTC
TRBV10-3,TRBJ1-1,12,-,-,CAISDRFSEAFF,TGTGCCATCAGTGACAGGTTCTCTGAAGCTTTCTTT
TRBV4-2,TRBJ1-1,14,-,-,CASSQDRVNTEAFF,TGTGCCAGCAGCCAAGACAGGGTGAACACTGAAGCTTTCTTT
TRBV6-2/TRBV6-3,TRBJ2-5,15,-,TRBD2,CASSYPREGQETQYF,TGTGCCAGCAGTTACCCCCGGGAGGGTCAAGAGACCCAGTACTTC
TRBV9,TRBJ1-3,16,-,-,CASSVGTVRSGNTIYF,TGTGCCAGCAGCGTAGGGACAGTCCGCTCTGGAAACACCATATATTTT
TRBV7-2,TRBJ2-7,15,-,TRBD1,CASSLEGTGGYEQYF,TGTGCCAGCAGCTTAGAGGGGACAGGGGGGTACGAGCAGTACTTC
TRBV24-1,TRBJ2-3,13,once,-,CATSDYETDTQYF,TGTGCCACCAGTGACTATGAAACAGATACGCAGTATTTT
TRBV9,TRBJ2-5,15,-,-,CASSVQGRPLETQYF,TGTGCCAGCAGCGTACAGGGGCGTCCTTTGGAGACCCAGTACTTC
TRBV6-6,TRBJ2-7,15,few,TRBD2,CASSSSGGSSYEQYF,TGTGCCAGCAGTTCTAGCGGGGGGAGCTCCTACGAGCAGTACTTC
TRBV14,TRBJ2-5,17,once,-,CASSQGRGTLHKETQYF,TGTGCCAGCAGCCAAGGGCGAGGCACCTTGCACAAAGAGACCCAGTACTTC
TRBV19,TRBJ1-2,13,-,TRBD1,CASTGTGPYGYTF,TGTGCCAGTACCGGGACAGGGCCCTATGGCTACACCTTC
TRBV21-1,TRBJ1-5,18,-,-,CASSKDIERRFSNQPQHF,TGTGCCAGCAGCAAAGATATCGAAAGGAGATTTAGCAATCAGCCCCAGCATTTT
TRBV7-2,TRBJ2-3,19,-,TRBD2,CASSLIPFGLAGGPDTQYF,TGTGCCAGCAGCTTAATTCCCTTTGGACTAGCGGGGGGGCCAGATACGCAGTATTTT